This passage covers 9 T cell receptor beta chains from one sample sequenced in a study of shared clonotypes between healthy human individuals. Naive CD8 populations comprised CD45RO-negative cells positively selected for CCR7, excluding terminally differentiated effector memory CD45RA+ cells. The assay was immunoSEQ multiplex PCR, and TCRdb's table has in-frame clones only and misses some. Of over 2,000,000 clones listed, around 95% are singletons. The sample comprised naive CD8+ T cells from PBMCs. The receptors originated from a man aged 18 to 29 in good health. Some clones in this sample may be carry-over from other donors' samples.

The chain recombines TRBV4-1 with TRBJ1-3, with unresolved D. V gave up 8 bases and J gave up 7 bases, with 9 bases separating them. CDR1 and CDR2 (germline): MGHRA, YSYEKL. This CDR3 has 11 residues. In nucleotides, the CDR3 is TGCGCCAGCGCGGGAAGTAACACCATATATTTT. It is translated as CASAGSNTIYF.

This clone came up once. The rearrangement joins TRBV5-1 to TRBJ2-1, with 13 positions matching TRBD2. CDR1 and CDR2 (germline): SGHRS, YFSETQ. This CDR3 is 17 amino acids long. V shed 2 bases, J shed 7 bases, and the junction held 9 bases outside the gene matches. CDR3 amino acids: CASSLIAGLAGVNEQFF. The CDR3 bases are TGCGCCAGCAGCTTAATCGCCGGACTAGCGGGAGTTAATGAGCAGTTCTTC.

This rearrangement joins TRBV4-2 to TRBJ2-3, with D unresolved. The CDR3 spans 14 residues. V gave up 0 bases and J gave up 0 bases, with 4 bases separating them. In germline, CDR1 is LGHNA, CDR2 YNFKEQ. Here the CDR3 reads CASSQEPSTDTQYF. CDR3 nucleotide sequence: TGTGCCAGCAGCCAAGAGCCTAGCACAGATACGCAGTATTTT.

The rearrangement links TRBV11-2 to TRBJ1-3; D is ambiguous. Deletions cut 1 base from V and 4 bases from J, with 17 bases between. Germline V CDR1 and CDR2: SGHAT, FQNNGV. This CDR3 is 17 amino acids long. The CDR3 DNA reads TGTGCCAGCAGCTTAGGAGTCGGGGATATGTTCGGAAACACCATATATTTT. It is translated as CASSLGVGDMFGNTIYF.

The table lists this clone with a count of one. This chain links TRBV27 with TRBJ2-1; TRBD1 aligns across 7 bases. The V and J ends lost 3 bases and 3 bases, in that order; junction bases with no gene match: 2. The CDR3 is 14 residues long. Germline values: CDR1 MNHEY, CDR2 SMNVEV (reference sequence). The CDR3 reads CASSFAGGYNEQFF. DNA of the CDR3: TGTGCCAGCAGTTTTGCAGGGGGCTACAATGAGCAGTTCTTC.

The chain combines TRBV5-4 with TRBJ2-7; D tentatively reads TRBD1 or TRBD2 (5 bases each). Germline CDR1 and CDR2: SGHNT and YYREEE (reference sequence). This CDR3 has 12 residues. The ends were cut back, 4 bases at V and 5 bases at J, with 10 bases in the middle. CDR3 DNA: TGTGCCAGCAGCGCCAGGGACCACGAGCAGTACTTC. This encodes CASSARDHEQYF. The whole variable domain, remainder taken from reference TRBV5-4 and TRBJ2-7, is ETGVTQSPTHLIKTRGQQVTLRCSSQSGHNTVSWYQQALGQGPQFIFQYYREEENGRGNFPPRFSGLQFPNYSSELNVNALELDDSALYLCASSARDHEQYFGPGTRLTVT.

V usage is TRBV6-5 and J usage is TRBJ1-1; 7 bases align to TRBD1. CDR1 and CDR2 (germline): MNHEY, SVGAGI. J lost 4 bases, V lost 4 bases, and 9 bases had no gene match. This CDR3 region has 15 residues. The CDR3, as DNA: TGTGCCAGCAGTTCCGACAGGGTTGGTTTCACTGAAGCTTTCTTT. The encoded protein is CASSSDRVGFTEAFF.

The chain couples TRBV27 to TRBJ1-2, with D possibly being TRBD1 (5 bases). V shed 6 bases and J shed 0 bases, with 23 bases lying between them. The CDR3 is 18 amino acids. Germline-derived CDR1 and CDR2 are MNHEY and SMNVEV (reference sequence). CDR3 coding DNA: TGTGCCAGCAGCTCCACCGGGACCGAGGCCCTCGCTAACTATGGCTACACCTTC. This codes for CASSSTGTEALANYGYTF.

This sequence joins TRBV6-1 and TRBJ1-3, with D uncertain. With 3 bases removed from V and 0 bases from J, the gap between germline ends came to 9 bases. In germline, CDR1 is MNHNS, CDR2 SASEGT. The CDR3 is 15 residues long. CDR3 nucleotide sequence: TGTGCCAGCAGTGACATCGGCCTCTCTGGAAACACCATATATTTT. This translates into CASSDIGLSGNTIYF.